This T cell receptor beta chain emerged from a study of cytomegalovirus exposure and HLA in healthy donors. Regarding the study as a whole: Later analysis demonstrated an association between a missense DCLRE1C variant and TCR beta V- and J-gene trimming.

The junction had 13 bases not matched to a gene; V was cut back by 4 bases and J by 7 bases. This CDR3 spans 17 amino acids. CDR1 and CDR2 (germline): KGHSH, LQKENI. The PCR had 60 Vbeta and 13 Jbeta primers. Original processing notes: Counted up in a later analysis, unique TCR beta chains came to approximately 77 million, with some 9.9 million shared. Data came from immunoSEQ multiplex PCR; TCRdb stores just in-frame clones and leaves some out. V, J and clone size were drawn from that table, and D and trimming were deduced from the DNA. This sample has 180,000 or so clones, with roughly 79% found just once. For this clone: Antigen: not known.

The chain recombines TRBV18 with TRBJ2-5; 12 positions match TRBD2. The source is a man aged 45-60 years in good health and CMV-seropositive. The source material was PBMCs. The DNA for the CDR3 is TGTGCCAGCTCACGAACTATACTAGCGGGGGGCCTTGGGACCCAGTACTTC. Translated, it gives CASSRTILAGGLGTQYF.